This T cell receptor beta chain was captured by sequencing in a study of blood T cell repertoires in COVID-19. Overall study context: The United States, Italy and Spain provided the acute and convalescent COVID-19 samples. Nucleic acid was either cDNA or gDNA, and it came from T cells, B-cell-depleted T cells, or PBMCs.

V was clipped by 0 bases and J by 2 bases, with 9 bases between them. Germline values: CDR1 SGHKS, CDR2 YYEKEE (reference sequence). The CDR3 runs to 15 residues. Methods used by the authors: Amplified reference gene primers provided the basis for estimating nucleated cell counts. Data came from immunoSEQ multiplex PCR; TCRdb stores just in-frame clones and leaves some out. That table furnishes V, J and clone size, whereas the DNA furnished D and trimming. The profile covers over 200,000 clones, with around four fifths appearing a single time and roughly 5% taken by the ten largest. What was sequenced was peripheral blood. The TCR originated in a man at least 80 years old with acute or convalescent COVID-19. The rearrangement joins TRBV5-5 to TRBJ1-5; a possible D gene is TRBD1 (5 bases). DNA for the CDR3: TGTGCCAGCAGCTTGGTAACAGGTGGCAATCAGCCCCAGCATTTT. Its protein product is CASSLVTGGNQPQHF.